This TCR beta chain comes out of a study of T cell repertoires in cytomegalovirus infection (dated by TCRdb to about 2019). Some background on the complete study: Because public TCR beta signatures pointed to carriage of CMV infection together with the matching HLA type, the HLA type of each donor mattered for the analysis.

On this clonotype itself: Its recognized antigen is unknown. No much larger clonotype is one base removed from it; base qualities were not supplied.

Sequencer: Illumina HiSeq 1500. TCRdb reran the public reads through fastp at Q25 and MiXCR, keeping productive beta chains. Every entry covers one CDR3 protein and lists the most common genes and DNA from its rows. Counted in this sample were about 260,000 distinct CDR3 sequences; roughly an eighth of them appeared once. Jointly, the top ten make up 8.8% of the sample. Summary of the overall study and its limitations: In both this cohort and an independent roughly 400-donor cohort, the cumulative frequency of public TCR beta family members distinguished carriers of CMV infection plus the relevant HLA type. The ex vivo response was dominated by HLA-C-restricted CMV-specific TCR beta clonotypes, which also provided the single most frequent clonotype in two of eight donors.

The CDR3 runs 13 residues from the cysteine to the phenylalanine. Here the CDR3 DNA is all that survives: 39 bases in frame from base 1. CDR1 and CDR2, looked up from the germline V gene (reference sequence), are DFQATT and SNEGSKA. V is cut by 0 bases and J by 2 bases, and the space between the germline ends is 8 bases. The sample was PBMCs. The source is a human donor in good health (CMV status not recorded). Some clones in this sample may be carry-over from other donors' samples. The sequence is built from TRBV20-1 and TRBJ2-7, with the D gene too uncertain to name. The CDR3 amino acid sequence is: CSAREAATYEQYF. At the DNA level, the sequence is TGCAGTGCTAGAGAGGCAGCCACCTACGAGCAGTACTTC.